This entry is about one TCR beta chain. What antigen it recognizes has not been identified. It has no much larger one-base neighbor in the sample; base qualities were not kept. Cut back by 5 bases and 4 bases, the V and J ends lie 17 bases apart. CDR1 is given as SQVTM and CDR2 as ANQGSEA, both from the germline V gene. The CDR3 contains 14 residues, cysteine and phenylalanine counted. The kept DNA is CDR3 alone, 42 bases in frame from the first base. The data stem from a study of blood T cell repertoires in COVID-19 (dated by TCRdb to 2018 to 2020). About the full investigation: Samples covering the acute and convalescent phases of COVID-19 were provided by collaborators in the United States, Italy and Spain. The repertoires were made available in a free public database intended to serve as a resource for research on the immune response to SARS-CoV-2. The material from the prospective study consisted of cDNA or gDNA derived from T cells, B-cell-depleted T cells, or PBMCs. HLA class I and class II types, where available, came from metadata supplied by the sample provider rather than from assay-based typing. The sample metadata nearly always contained a de-identified subject ID, COVID-19 status, age in years and sex. The samples were drawn from two sources: the first 160 participants of the ongoing ImmuneRACE study, and 1,000 to 1,500 subjects contributed by 6 global collaborators. Subjects who had been exposed to COVID-19, were actively infected with it, or had recovered from it provided the deeply sampled blood TCRbeta repertoires that made up the dataset. Paper-wide results and their limitations: The quantity of clinical and demographic metadata differed by source and by participant and was supplied without curation.

TCRbeta CDR3 regions were amplified from genomic DNA by means of the immunoSEQ Assay, a bias-controlled multiplex PCR. Processing in the source paper ran as follows. Within the assay, amplification of reference gene primers was used to estimate how many nucleated cells each sample contained. To quantify the absolute abundance of each unique TCRbeta CDR3 rearrangement, sequence reads were collapsed and filtered. For each sample, productive Simpson clonality was calculated as the square root of Simpson's diversity index over productive rearrangements. Imported from immuneACCESS, the table was reduced by TCRdb to in-frame sequences with V and J called. These copies leave out some clones; in studies compared against another copy, an unresolved V gene accounts for under half, and the cause of the remainder is not known. The DNA gave D and trimming, while V, J and clone size come from that table. Across this sample there are roughly 250,000 clones, with around 81% seen only once. Clones ranked in the top ten supply 6% to 7% of the sample.

Whole blood was collected in K2EDTA tubes by collaborating institutions according to the institutions' own protocols. For TCRbeta analysis, collaborators shipped samples as frozen whole blood, isolated PBMCs, or DNA extracted from either of those sample types. The sequence derives from a woman aged 55-69 years with active or convalescent COVID-19. Sequences were obtained from peripheral blood. In this chain, TRBV29-1 is recombined with TRBJ1-2; the D gene is perhaps TRBD1, on 5 matching bases. The DNA reads as follows: TGCAGCGTTAACTCCCAGGGTTTTTCCTATGGCTACACCTTC. It is translated as CSVNSQGFSYGYTF.